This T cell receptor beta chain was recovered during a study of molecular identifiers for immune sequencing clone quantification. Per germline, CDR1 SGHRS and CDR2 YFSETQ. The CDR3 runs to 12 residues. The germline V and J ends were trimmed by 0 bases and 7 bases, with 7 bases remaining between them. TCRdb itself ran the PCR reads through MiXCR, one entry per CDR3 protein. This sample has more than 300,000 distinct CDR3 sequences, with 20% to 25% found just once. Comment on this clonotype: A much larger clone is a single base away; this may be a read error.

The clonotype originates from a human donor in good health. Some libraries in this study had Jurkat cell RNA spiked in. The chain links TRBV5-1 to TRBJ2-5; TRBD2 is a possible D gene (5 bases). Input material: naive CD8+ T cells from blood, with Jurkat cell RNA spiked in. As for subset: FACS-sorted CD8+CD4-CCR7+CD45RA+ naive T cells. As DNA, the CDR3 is TGCGCCAGCAGCTTGGTGGGAGTGACCCAGTACTTC. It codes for CASSLVGVTQYF.